These T cell receptor beta chains were read from a single sample in a study of T cell clusters in autoimmune cytopenias. TCRdb re-analyzed the multiplex PCR reads; it lists each CDR3 protein once, without DNA. This sample's clone table lists more than 7,000 distinct CDR3 sequences. Material for sequencing was peripheral blood. These receptors all come from a human donor with an autoimmune cytopenia or autoimmune hepatitis (not recorded which). Both conserved end residues are part of each CDR3. The order of the fields is V gene, clone size, J gene, CDR3 protein. Size values are once, few and many counts, or a class for expanded clones, and some rows have none.

V gene: TRBV19; clone size: medium-sized; J gene: TRBJ2-1; CDR3 protein: CASSIAAGGQFF
V gene: TRBV7-2; clone size: NA; J gene: TRBJ2-3; CDR3 protein: CASSSLGTDTQYF
V gene: TRBV19; clone size: NA; J gene: TRBJ1-1; CDR3 protein: CASSLMGQAKGTEAFF
V gene: TRBV19; clone size: medium-sized; J gene: TRBJ2-1; CDR3 protein: CASSAGTSANEQFF
V gene: TRBV7-2; clone size: NA; J gene: TRBJ2-1; CDR3 protein: CASSLLPRNEQFF
V gene: TRBV30; clone size: NA; J gene: TRBJ2-3; CDR3 protein: CAWSVGGINTDTQYF
V gene: TRBV27; clone size: medium-sized; J gene: TRBJ2-1; CDR3 protein: CASSWTGGTYNEQFF
V gene: TRBV19; clone size: medium-sized; J gene: TRBJ2-2; CDR3 protein: CASTLGLANTGELFF
V gene: TRBV20-1; clone size: NA; J gene: TRBJ2-7; CDR3 protein: CSASSPESGYEQYF
V gene: TRBV19; clone size: medium-sized; J gene: TRBJ1-6; CDR3 protein: CASSIDQFNSPLHF